This T cell receptor (beta chain) was found in a study of beta chain features in type 1 diabetes. Expressed TCRB transcripts were sequenced after all isolated RNA was converted to cDNA. Average reads for naive, central memory and regulatory T cell samples were several million. Assay used: immunoSEQ multiplex PCR; TCRdb lists only in-frame clones, some missing. The data show roughly 450,000 clones, more than 11% seen once. Study-level findings and limits: Healthy donors had naive, central memory and Treg TCRB repertoires that appeared less similar than those seen among patients. The question left open here concerned HLA type influencing TCRB rearrangement.

The CDR3 extends over 15 amino acids. The J segment lost 3 bases and the V segment lost 1 base, leaving 1 base of the junction unmatched. In germline, CDR1 is MNHNS, CDR2 SASEGT. This clone came up a few times. Antigen: not known. Other DNA sequences in this sample translate to the same CDR3. What was sequenced was naive CD4+ T cells from blood. The rearrangement links TRBV6-1 to TRBJ2-1; 9 nucleotides align to TRBD2. The TCR sequence derives from a man aged 30 to 39 in good health. The chain's CDR3 is CASSEGLAVYNEQFF. The CDR3, as DNA: TGTGCCAGCAGTGAAGGACTAGCGGTCTACAATGAGCAGTTCTTC.